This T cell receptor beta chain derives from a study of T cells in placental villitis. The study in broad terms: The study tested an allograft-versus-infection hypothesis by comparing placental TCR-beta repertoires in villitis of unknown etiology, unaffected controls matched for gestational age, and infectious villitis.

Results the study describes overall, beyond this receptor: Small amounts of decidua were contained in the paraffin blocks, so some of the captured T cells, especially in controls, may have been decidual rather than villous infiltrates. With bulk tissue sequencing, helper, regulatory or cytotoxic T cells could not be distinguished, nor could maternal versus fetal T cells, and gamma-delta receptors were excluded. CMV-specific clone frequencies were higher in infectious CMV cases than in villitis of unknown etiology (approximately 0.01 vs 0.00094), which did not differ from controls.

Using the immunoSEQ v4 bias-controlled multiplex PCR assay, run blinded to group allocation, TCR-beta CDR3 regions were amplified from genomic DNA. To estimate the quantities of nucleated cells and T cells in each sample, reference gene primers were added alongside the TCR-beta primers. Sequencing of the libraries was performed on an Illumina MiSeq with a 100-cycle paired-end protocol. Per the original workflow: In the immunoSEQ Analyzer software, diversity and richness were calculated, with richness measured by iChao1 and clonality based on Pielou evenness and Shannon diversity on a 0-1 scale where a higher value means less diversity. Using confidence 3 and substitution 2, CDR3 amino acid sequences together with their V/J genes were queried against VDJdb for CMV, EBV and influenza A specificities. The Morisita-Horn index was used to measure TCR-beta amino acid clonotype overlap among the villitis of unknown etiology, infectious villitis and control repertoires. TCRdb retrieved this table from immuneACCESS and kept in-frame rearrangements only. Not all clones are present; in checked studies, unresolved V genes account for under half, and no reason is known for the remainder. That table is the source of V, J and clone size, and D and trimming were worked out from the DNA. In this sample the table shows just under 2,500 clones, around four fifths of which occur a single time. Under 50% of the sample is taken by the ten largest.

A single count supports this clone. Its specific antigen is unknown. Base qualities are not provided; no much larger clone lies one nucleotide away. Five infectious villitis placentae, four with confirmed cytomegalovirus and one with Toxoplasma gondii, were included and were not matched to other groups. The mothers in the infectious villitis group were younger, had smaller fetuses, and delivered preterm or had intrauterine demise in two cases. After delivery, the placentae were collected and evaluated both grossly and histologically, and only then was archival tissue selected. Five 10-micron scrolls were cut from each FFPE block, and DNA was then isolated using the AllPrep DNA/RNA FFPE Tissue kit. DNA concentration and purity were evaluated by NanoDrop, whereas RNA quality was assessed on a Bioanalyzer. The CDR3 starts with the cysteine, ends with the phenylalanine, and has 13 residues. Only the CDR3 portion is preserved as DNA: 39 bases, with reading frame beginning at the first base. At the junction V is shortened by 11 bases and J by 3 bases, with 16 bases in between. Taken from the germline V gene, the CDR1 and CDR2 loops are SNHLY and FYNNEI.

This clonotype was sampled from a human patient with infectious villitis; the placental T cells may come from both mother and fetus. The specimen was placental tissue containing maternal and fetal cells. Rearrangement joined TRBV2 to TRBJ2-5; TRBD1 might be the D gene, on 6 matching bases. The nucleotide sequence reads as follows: TGTGCCGGACAGAATCGGGGTAAAGAGACCCAGTACTTC. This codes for CAGQNRGKETQYF.